This T cell receptor beta chain emerged from a study of T cells in Graves' hyperthyroidism and ophthalmopathy. Not enrolled were patients with uncontrolled infection, other autoimmune disease, pregnancy or lactation. V was pared by 4 bases and J by 5 bases, with 17 bases between. CDR1 is SQVTM, CDR2 ANQGSEA, per germline. CDR3 length equals 15 residues. General study findings and limits: Blood also contained most expanded thyroid clonotypes above 0.001. A model built on 13 V-J features separated ophthalmopathy from stable hyperthyroidism.

Comment on this clonotype: Its matching antigen is unknown.

RNA transcripts yielded amplified TCR beta CDR3 regions. A first-round RT-PCR of the TCR CDR3 used the HTBI primer set. Using its own MiXCR run on the multiplex PCR reads, TCRdb lists one record per CDR3 protein. The sample consists of 500,000 to 600,000 distinct CDR3 sequences, 40% to 55% of them appearing once. The sequenced sample consisted of peripheral blood or thyroid tissue (not recorded which). This clonotype originated in an adult woman with Graves' disease, either hyperthyroidism or ophthalmopathy (not recorded which). The chain recombines TRBV29-1 with TRBJ2-2; D is possibly TRBD2 (5 bases). The CDR3 protein is CSVVIPGNRTGELFF. In DNA, the CDR3 is TGCAGCGTTGTAATTCCGGGAAATCGTACCGGGGAGCTGTTTTTT.